These T cell receptor beta chains were read from a single sample in a study of tumor-infiltrating lymphocytes in oesophageal squamous cell carcinoma. One entry per CDR3 protein results from TCRdb running MiXCR on the PCR reads. The repertoire holds some 11,000 distinct CDR3 sequences, 40% to 65% seen once, with about 20% in the top ten. Sample: esophageal tumor tissue. These receptors all come from a female donor with esophageal squamous cell carcinoma. Both conserved end residues are part of each CDR3. The D gene is left open where the match is weak. For some rows the clone size is stated as once, few or many, or as a class when expanded; others skip it.

d_call	v_call	j_call	clone_size	cdr3_nt	cdr3_aa
NA	TRBV6-1	TRBJ2-7	large	TGTGCCAGCAGAAAACGGGACGGCTACGAGCAGTACTTC	CASRKRDGYEQYF
NA	TRBV7-6	TRBJ2-7	NA	TGTGCCAGCAGCTCCAGCCGCCTAGATACGCAGTACTTC	CASSSSRLDTQYF
NA	TRBV28	TRBJ1-4	NA	TGTGCCAGCACCCCACCAAGGGGAAAACTGTTTTTT	CASTPPRGKLFF
NA	TRBV7-9	TRBJ2-1	large	TGTGCCAGCAGCTTCTATCGCAATGAGCAGTTCTTC	CASSFYRNEQFF
TRBD2	TRBV7-3	TRBJ2-1	NA	TGTGCCAGCAGCCTAGCGGGAGGGGCCCACAATGAGCAGTTCTTC	CASSLAGGAHNEQFF
NA	TRBV11-3	TRBJ2-3	medium-sized	TGTGCCAGCAGCATGGGGGCAGGGGAGACAGATACGCAGTATTTT	CASSMGAGETDTQYF
NA	TRBV6-8	TRBJ2-2	NA	TGTGCCAGCAGTCGGGACGGGAACACCGGGGAGCTGTTTTTT	CASSRDGNTGELFF
NA	TRBV5-6	TRBJ1-1	once	TGTGCCAGCAGCTTGTACAGAAACACTGAAGCTTTCTTT	CASSLYRNTEAFF
TRBD2	TRBV7-8	TRBJ2-1	NA	TGTGCCAGCAGCTTAGCGCGGGCTGGCGGGAGGGTCCTCTACGAGCAGTTCTTC	CASSLARAGGRVLYEQFF
NA	TRBV15	TRBJ2-1	many	TGTGCCACCAGCAGAGGTTCTGCGGGAAGTCAGTTCTTC	CATSRGSAGSQFF
NA	TRBV7-2	TRBJ2-5	NA	TGTGCCAGCAGCTTAGGACAGAGACAAGAGACCCAGTACTTC	CASSLGQRQETQYF
TRBD1	TRBV18	TRBJ2-1	many	TGTGCCAGCTCACCGGGCCGGGACAGGGGATCCGATGAGCAGTTCTTC	CASSPGRDRGSDEQFF
TRBD2	TRBV7-8	TRBJ2-1	NA	TGTGCCAGCAGCTTATTCAGGGTTGGGGAGCGCGGGAGGGCCGGTGAGCAGTTCTTC	CASSLFRVGERGRAGEQFF
NA	TRBV7-2	TRBJ2-5	NA	TGTGCCAGCGCCGAGGGGGGATCAGCTCAAGAGACCCAGTACTTC	CASAEGGSAQETQYF
NA	TRBV7-3	TRBJ1-1	NA	TGTGCCAGCAGCTTAAGTGGGGGCGGCTACGAGCAGTACTTT	CASSLSGGGYEQYF
TRBD2	TRBV6-2/TRBV6-3	TRBJ2-5	few	TGTGCCAGCAGTCGAAGTCCCCTGACTAGCGGCTACATACCAAGGTACCAAGAGACCCAGTACTTC	CASSRSPLTSGYIPRYQETQYF
NA	TRBV7-2	TRBJ1-5	NA	TGTGCCAGCAGCTTAGATATCACCTATAGCAATCAGCCCCAGCATTTT	CASSLDITYSNQPQHF
NA	TRBV7-2	TRBJ2-1	NA	TGTGCCAGCAGCTTAGCGAGAATTGGATTAGGGAGCTCCTACAATGAGCAGTTCTTC	CASSLARIGLGSSYNEQFF
TRBD1	TRBV5-6	TRBJ2-5	NA	TGTGCCAGCAGGGACAGGACAAAAGAGACCCAGTACTTC	CASRDRTKETQYF
NA	TRBV5-5	TRBJ2-3	NA	TGTGCCAGCAGCTTGGAAGTTCGCGTTACGCAGTATTTT	CASSLEVRVTQYF
TRBD2	TRBV7-3	TRBJ2-1	NA	TGTGCCAGCAGCCGGTGGGCGGGAGAGGGAAATGAGCAGTTCTTC	CASSRWAGEGNEQFF
TRBD1	TRBV7-8	TRBJ1-2	NA	TGTGCCAGCAGCTTAGAACAGGGGTTCTATGGCTACACCTTC	CASSLEQGFYGYTF
TRBD1	TRBV5-1	TRBJ2-2	NA	TGCGCCAGCAGCTTGGCCGAGGGGGCCGGCGGGGAGCTGTTTTTT	CASSLAEGAGGELFF
NA	TRBV7-3	TRBJ2-1	NA	TGTGCCAGCAGCCCCTACGTCCTAGGTAATGAGCAGTTCTTC	CASSPYVLGNEQFF
TRBD1	TRBV7-6	TRBJ2-1	many	TGTGCCAGCAGCCAGGGGGACCTCAATGAGCAGTTCTTC	CASSQGDLNEQFF
TRBD1	TRBV10-2	TRBJ2-7	NA	TGCGCCAGCAGCCTTACAGGGGGCCCCTACGAGCAGTACTTC	CASSLTGGPYEQYF
NA	TRBV28	TRBJ2-7	medium-sized	TGTGCCAGCAGCCAGCACCCGGGCCAAACCTACGAGCAGTACTTC	CASSQHPGQTYEQYF
NA	TRBV7-6	TRBJ1-1	NA	TGTGCCAGCAGCTTAGCGACAGTCATGAACACTGAAGCTTTCTTT	CASSLATVMNTEAFF
TRBD1	TRBV7-2	TRBJ2-5	NA	TGTGCCAGCAGCCTCGGACAGGGAGTCTTAGAGACCCAGTACTTC	CASSLGQGVLETQYF
NA	TRBV7-2	TRBJ2-3	NA	TGTGCCAGCAGCTTAGCGCGGGCAGATACGCAGTATTTT	CASSLARADTQYF
NA	TRBV2	TRBJ2-4	many	TGTGCCAGCAGTGATCGATCGGTCCGGGGGGCTATCAAAAACATTCAGTACTTC	CASSDRSVRGAIKNIQYF
NA	TRBV11-2	TRBJ2-5	NA	TGTGCCAGCAGCTTAGCGACCGGGGAGACCCAGTACTTC	CASSLATGETQYF
TRBD1	TRBV7-8	TRBJ2-5	few	TGTGCCAGCAGCCGACTCCCAGGACAGGGTTGGGAGACCCAGTACTTC	CASSRLPGQGWETQYF
NA	TRBV7-3	TRBJ2-1	once	TGTGCCAGCAGCTTGGAGGGAAGTGAGCAGTTCTTC	CASSLEGSEQFF
NA	TRBV6-2/TRBV6-3	TRBJ2-1	once	TGTGCCAGCAGTCCAGACCATCGGAGATACAATGAGCAGTTCTTC	CASSPDHRRYNEQFF
TRBD2	TRBV7-2	TRBJ2-7	NA	TGTGCCAGCAGCTTACTAGCGGGAGTGGGTGAGCAGTACTTC	CASSLLAGVGEQYF
TRBD1	TRBV6-1	TRBJ2-1	many	TGTGCCACTCCGTCCGGGACAGACTACAATGAGCAGTTCTTC	CATPSGTDYNEQFF
NA	TRBV7-3	TRBJ2-1	once	TGTGCCAGCAGCTTACTTTTGGTGTTCCGCAATGAGCAGTTCTTC	CASSLLLVFRNEQFF
NA	TRBV7-3	TRBJ2-2	NA	TGTGCCAGCCCCGAAATAAACACCGGGGAGCTGTTTTTT	CASPEINTGELFF
TRBD2	TRBV11-2	TRBJ2-1	once	TGTGCCAGCAGCTTAGCCGGGACTAGCGGGGGGGTGGAGCAGTTCTTC	CASSLAGTSGGVEQFF
NA	TRBV2	TRBJ2-5	NA	TGTGCCAGTAGAGGGGGAGGGGAGACCCAGTACTTC	CASRGGGETQYF
NA	TRBV12-3/TRBV12-4	TRBJ1-2	medium-sized	TGTGCCAGCAGTTTTGGGGCGGGCTATGGCTACACCTTC	CASSFGAGYGYTF